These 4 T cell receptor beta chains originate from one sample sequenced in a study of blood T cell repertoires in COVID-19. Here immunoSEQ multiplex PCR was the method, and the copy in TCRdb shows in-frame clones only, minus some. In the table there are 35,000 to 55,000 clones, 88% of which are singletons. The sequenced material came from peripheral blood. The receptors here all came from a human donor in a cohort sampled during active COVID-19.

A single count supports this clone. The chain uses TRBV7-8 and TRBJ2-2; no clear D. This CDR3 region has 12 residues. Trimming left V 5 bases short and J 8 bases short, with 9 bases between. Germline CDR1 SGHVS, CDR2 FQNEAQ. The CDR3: CASSGTPGELFF. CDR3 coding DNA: TGTGCCAGCAGCGGCACCCCGGGGGAGCTGTTTTTT.

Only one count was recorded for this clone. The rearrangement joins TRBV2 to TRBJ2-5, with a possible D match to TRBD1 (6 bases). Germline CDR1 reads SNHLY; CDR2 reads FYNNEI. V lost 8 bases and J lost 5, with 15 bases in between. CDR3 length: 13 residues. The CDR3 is CASGRTGLETQYF. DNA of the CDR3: TGTGCCAGCGGACGTACAGGGCTGGAGACCCAGTACTTC.

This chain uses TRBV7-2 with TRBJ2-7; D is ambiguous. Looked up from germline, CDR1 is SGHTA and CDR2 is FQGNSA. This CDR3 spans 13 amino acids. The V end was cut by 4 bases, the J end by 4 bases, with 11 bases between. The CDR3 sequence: CASSSGNQYEQYF. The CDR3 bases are TGTGCCAGCAGCTCAGGAAATCAATACGAGCAGTACTTC.

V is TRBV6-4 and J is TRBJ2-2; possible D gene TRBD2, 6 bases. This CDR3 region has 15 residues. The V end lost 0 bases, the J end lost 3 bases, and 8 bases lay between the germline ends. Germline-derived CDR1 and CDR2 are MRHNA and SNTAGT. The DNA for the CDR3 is TGTGCCAGCAGTGACTCTTGGGACTACACCGGGGAGCTGTTTTTT. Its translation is CASSDSWDYTGELFF.